This T cell receptor (beta chain) derives from a study of T cells after yellow fever vaccination (dated by TCRdb to the late 2010s). For the wider study: The SMART-Seq v4 Ultra Low Input RNA kit was used to prepare libraries from fractions with low cell numbers. Bulk TCR alpha and beta repertoires were sequenced longitudinally to track T-cell clones before and after primary and booster YFV17D yellow fever vaccination. Two healthy male donors, one aged 18 to 30 and one aged 30 to 40 years, made up the cohort. Blood samples were taken at several timepoints before and after primary and secondary immunization, and bulk PBMC replicates and cell subsets were isolated. What the study reported, not specific to this receptor: FACS-sorted repertoires could contain abundant contaminating clonotypes from the bulk population, so computational filtering was required. Because only a couple of donors were included in the study, the extent to which the findings can be generalized is limited. Compared with the primary T-cell response, the secondary T-cell response was faster but weaker, reaching its peak on day 5 rather than on day 15. A small fraction of clonotypes showed up in both the CD4 and CD8 compartments, probably as a result of convergent recombination. After the booster, most of the clones that had expanded following primary vaccination were detected again (almost 98% of CD4 and around nine tenths of CD8), which suggests that memory was broadly maintained.

What this sample's treatment or condition label stands for: live attenuated yellow fever vaccine strain. At each blood-draw timepoint, two biological replicates of bulk PBMCs were obtained. PBMCs were isolated from peripheral blood using a standard Ficoll-Paque protocol. TriZol was used to extract RNA from bulk PBMCs, CD4 and CD8 fractions, and dextramer-positive and dextramer-negative fractions. The sequencer listed for this sample is Illumina NovaSeq 6000. TCR cDNA was synthesized by 5'RACE template switching, which introduced a universal primer site and unique molecular identifiers. Priming of cDNA synthesis was performed from both the TCR alpha and TCR beta constant segments. Library amplification used two PCR steps, and the second PCR step added sample barcodes and sequencing adapters. Libraries were sequenced on Illumina HiSeq 2500 (2x100 bp) or NovaSeq (2x150 bp). The study's processing was this. MIGEC handled demultiplexing of reads and collapsing into UMI consensus sequences, while MiXCR performed V(D)J alignment. Using edgeR on replicate PBMC samples, clonotypes were called vaccine-responding if FDR was below 0.01 and the log2 fold change was above 5 up to day 15. CD4 or CD8 identity was assigned to each bulk clonotype according to whether the clonotype was present at higher abundance in the sequenced CD4 repertoire or the sequenced CD8 repertoire. The public reads were reanalyzed by TCRdb: fastp trimming at Q25, MiXCR alignment, in-frame beta chains only. Rows are combined by CDR3 protein, so each entry shows the most common genes and DNA. TCRdb assigned the V and J calls; the authors' analysis was not used. The table for this sample lists approximately 240,000 distinct CDR3 sequences; 3.6% of them were counted only once. About a fifth of the sample is taken by the ten largest.

Trimming at the junction amounts to 4 bases on V and 5 bases on J, and the germline ends lie 16 bases apart. The CDR3 contains 14 residues, cysteine and phenylalanine counted. The CDR3 DNA has 42 bases and is translated from base 1. Via the germline V gene (reference sequence), CDR1 is DFQATT and CDR2 SNEGSKA. This clonotype appeared many times. The antigen this receptor binds is unknown. The sample holds no much larger clone one base away, and base qualities are not on file. The sequencing here drew on PBMCs, taken 15 days after the yellow fever booster vaccination. The V and J segments used are TRBV20-1 and TRBJ2-3; the D call could be TRBD1 or TRBD2, with each sharing 6 bases. This receptor was identified in a man in his late teens or twenties who received the YFV17D yellow fever vaccine. This receptor has the CDR3 CSATPGARGDTQYF. Read as DNA, the sequence is TGCAGTGCTACACCGGGGGCCAGGGGAGATACGCAGTATTTT.